A single sample gave rise to the 27 T cell receptor beta chains below, sequenced in a study of blood T cell repertoires in COVID-19. Assay: immunoSEQ multiplex PCR; the TCRdb copy retains only in-frame clones and omits some. The repertoire holds 150,000 or so clones, with approximately 83% as singletons. The material sequenced was peripheral blood. The receptors were gathered from a woman aged 55-75 years with acute or convalescent COVID-19.

The V call is TRBV5-1, the J call TRBJ2-3; 9 positions agree with TRBD2. Trimming at V came to 7 bases and at J to 3 bases, leaving 6 bases not matched to a gene. CDR3 length: 14 amino acids. Germline assignment: CDR1 SGHRS and CDR2 YFSETQ. CDR3 region: CASLKGLATDTQYF. The CDR3 DNA is TGCGCCAGCCTTAAAGGACTAGCGACAGATACGCAGTATTTT.

This chain connects TRBV3-1 (or the pseudogene TRBV3-2) to TRBJ1-6, with 10 bases that match TRBD1. Germline assignment: CDR1 LGHDT and CDR2 YNNKEL (reference sequence). V shed 4 bases, J shed 7 bases, and the junction held 1 base outside the gene matches. The CDR3 runs to 14 residues. CDR3 sequence (DNA): TGTGCCAGCAGCCCGACAGGGGGCAATTCACCCCTCCACTTT. The encoded protein is CASSPTGGNSPLHF.

The chain is built from TRBV19 and TRBJ1-6; 10 bases fit TRBD1. Germline CDR1 and CDR2: LNHDA and SQIVND (reference sequence). The trim removed 5 bases at V and 10 bases at J, leaving 8 bases unmatched. The CDR3 is 15 amino acids. The CDR3 nucleotides are TGTGCCAGTAGTGATAGACAGGGGGCTTACTCACCCCTCCACTTT. Its protein product is CASSDRQGAYSPLHF.

The J gene is TRBJ2-7, the V gene TRBV27; 7 bases are a match to TRBD2. This CDR3 region has 14 residues. From germline, CDR1 is MNHEY and CDR2 SMNVEV (reference sequence). V lost 5 bases, J lost 2 bases, and 6 bases stayed unmatched. The CDR3, as DNA: TGTGCCAGCAGTCCCCGCCTAGCGGCCTACGAGCAGTACTTC. Its translation: CASSPRLAAYEQYF.

The chain carries TRBV5-8 and TRBJ1-2; 8 bases are shared with TRBD1. CDR3 length: 16 amino acids. With 4 bases clipped from V and 0 bases from J, the junction kept 8 bases outside the gene matches. CDR1 and CDR2 (germline): SGHTS, YDEGEE. The chain's CDR3 is CASSHRDRTTNYGYTF. The CDR3 DNA is TGTGCCAGCAGCCACCGGGACAGGACCACTAACTATGGCTACACCTTC.

The chain uses TRBV29-1 and TRBJ2-7; TRBD1 might be the D (6 bases). V was shortened by 5 bases and J by 4 bases, with 15 bases between the two germline ends. CDR1 SQVTM and CDR2 ANQGSEA come from the germline V gene. CDR3 length: 13 residues. The CDR3, as DNA: TGCAGCGTTCCGGGACACGGGAAATACGAGCAGTACTTC. Translating gives CSVPGHGKYEQYF.

The rearrangement links TRBV18 to TRBJ1-6; perhaps TRBD1 as D (6 bases). Trimming cost V 3 bases and J 10 bases, with 13 bases left between them. CDR3 length: 14 residues. CDR1 is KGHSH, CDR2 LQKENI, per germline. The CDR3 is CASSPSQGASPLHF. In DNA, the CDR3 is TGTGCCAGCTCACCTTCACAGGGAGCCTCACCCCTCCACTTT.

The rearrangement uses TRBV6-2 or TRBV6-3 and TRBJ2-6; possible D gene TRBD1, 6 bases. Trimming removed 0 bases from V and 0 bases from J, with 12 bases in between. This CDR3 is 18 amino acids long. CDR1 MNHEY and CDR2 SVGEGT come from the germline V gene. The chain's CDR3 is CASSYSSGDPSGANVLTF. The CDR3 nucleotides read TGTGCCAGCAGTTACTCGTCAGGGGACCCCTCTGGGGCCAACGTCCTGACTTTC.

The chain couples TRBV28 to TRBJ1-5, with D possibly TRBD1 on 5 matching bases. Trimming pared 2 bases from V and 7 bases from J, leaving 9 bases between. Germline V lookup: CDR1 MDHEN, CDR2 SYDVKM. The CDR3 loop spans 13 amino acids. For the CDR3, the DNA is TGTGCCAGCAGTTTAGATGGGGCGCAGCCCCAGCATTTT. It is translated as CASSLDGAQPQHF. Filled out from reference TRBV28 and TRBJ1-5, the complete variable domain reads DVKVTQSSRYLVKRTGEKVFLECVQDMDHENMFWYRQDPGLGLRLIYFSYDVKMKEKGDIPEGYSVSREKKERFSLILESASTNQTSMYLCASSLDGAQPQHFGDGTRLSIL.

The CDR3 region is CSVDSGIGQPQHF. In DNA, the CDR3 is TGCAGCGTTGATTCAGGGATTGGCCAGCCCCAGCATTTT. The chain combines TRBV29-1 with TRBJ1-5; D might be TRBD1 (5 bases). The CDR3 runs to 13 residues. Germline assignment: CDR1 SQVTM and CDR2 ANQGSEA. The ends were cut back, 3 bases at V and 7 bases at J, with 13 bases in the middle.

On this clone: One junction end does not reproduce the germline sequence, and a read error may be involved. The V gene is TRBV19, the J gene TRBJ1-6, with a possible D match to TRBD1 (6 bases). CDR1 LNHDA and CDR2 SQIVND come from the germline V gene (reference sequence). The CDR3 has 14 amino acids. The chain's CDR3 is CASRAGVLNSPLHF. The DNA of the CDR3 is TGTGCGAGTAGGGCAGGGGTCTTAAATTCACCCCTCCACTTT.

The chain has TRBV18 and TRBJ1-1, with TRBD1 matching over 11 bases. With V trimmed by 3 bases and J by 3 bases, 3 bases remained unmatched. Germline values: CDR1 KGHSH, CDR2 LQKENI. CDR3 length: 15 amino acids. Written as DNA, the CDR3 is TGTGCCAGCTCACCTGGGACAGGGGGAGACACTGAAGCTTTCTTT. Protein: CASSPGTGGDTEAFF.

J is TRBJ1-5 and V is TRBV10-3, with a weak D call TRBD1 (6 bases). Trimming took 7 bases from V and 1 from J, leaving 8 bases between them. Germline V gives CDR1 ENHRY, CDR2 SYGVKD. The CDR3 loop spans 13 amino acids. The CDR3 sequence: CAIMQGSNQPQHF. CDR3 sequence (DNA): TGTGCCATCATGCAGGGGAGCAATCAGCCCCAGCATTTT.

This clone was detected once. The chain joins TRBV6-6 to TRBJ1-3; 8 nucleotides match TRBD1. The CDR3 totals 14 residues. Germline V gives CDR1 MNHNY, CDR2 SVGAGI (reference sequence). Germline trimming cut 2 bases from V and 5 bases from J; bases unmatched to any gene: 2. The CDR3 coding sequence is TGTGCCAGCAGTTACGGACAGGGTAGAAACACCATATATTTT. Translating gives CASSYGQGRNTIYF.

With regard to this clone: The germline gene is not matched at one end of the junction; a read error may be the cause. The chain is built from TRBV6-1 and TRBJ1-2; 8 bases are shared with TRBD1. Per the germline V gene, CDR1 is MNHNS and CDR2 is SASEGT. The CDR3 covers 13 residues. In DNA form, the CDR3 reads TGTGCCAGCAGTGAATGGGAGGCAGGGGGCTGCACCTTC. This codes for CASSEWEAGGCTF.

The chain employs TRBV27 and TRBJ1-6; TRBD1 aligns across 7 bases. The CDR3 contains 14 residues. Per the germline V gene, CDR1 is MNHEY and CDR2 is SMNVEV (reference sequence). V gave up 5 bases and J gave up 7 bases; unmatched junction bases: 5. The CDR3 loop reads CASSQDRVNSPLHF. In nucleotides, the CDR3 is TGTGCCAGCAGTCAAGACAGGGTGAATTCACCCCTCCACTTT.

This rearrangement joins TRBV12-3 or TRBV12-4 to TRBJ1-1; 9 bases are shared with TRBD1. The CDR3 consists of 12 residues. Trimming at V came to 6 bases and at J to 10 bases, leaving 6 bases not matched to a gene. CDR3: CASRRDRATAFF. The CDR3 DNA follows: TGTGCCAGCAGAAGGGACAGGGCGACAGCTTTCTTT.

CDR3 region: CASKGVTSEAFF. The CDR3, as DNA: TGTGCCAGCAAGGGGGTCACCTCGGAAGCTTTCTTT. This rearrangement joins TRBV6-5 to TRBJ1-1, with a possible D match to TRBD1 (6 bases). This CDR3 has 12 amino acids. Trimming removed 7 bases at V and 8 bases at J, with 14 bases between. Germline CDR1 MNHEY, CDR2 SVGAGI.

The chain joins TRBV7-9 to TRBJ1-4; TRBD1 might be the D (5 bases). CDR1 and CDR2 (germline): SEHNR, FQNEAQ (reference sequence). The CDR3 sequence is 14 residues long. Trimming removed 5 bases at V and 4 bases at J, with 11 bases between. CDR3 protein: CASSGTGYNEKLFF. CDR3 bases: TGTGCCAGCAGCGGAACAGGTTATAATGAAAAACTGTTTTTT.

The V gene is TRBV18, the J gene TRBJ1-5; 8 bases are shared with TRBD1. The V gene's germline CDR1 is KGHSH and CDR2 LQKENI. V was pared by 3 bases and J by 5 bases, with 6 bases of the junction left unmatched. This CDR3 is 15 amino acids long. The CDR3 DNA sequence: TGTGCCAGCTCACCGCGACAGGGGTCGGATCAGCCCCAGCATTTT. Its translation: CASSPRQGSDQPQHF.

This clone was observed a single time. V gene TRBV28 combines with J gene TRBJ2-5; 10 nucleotides agree with TRBD2. The CDR3 totals 14 residues. J was trimmed by 5 bases and V by 8 bases; bases with no gene match: 8. Per germline, CDR1 MDHEN and CDR2 SYDVKM. The DNA for the CDR3 is TGTGCCAGCGGAAGCGGGGGGGCTGTTGAGACCCAGTACTTC. Its translation is CASGSGGAVETQYF.

This chain joins TRBV29-1 and TRBJ1-3, with 9 bases matching TRBD1. Trimming at V came to 7 bases and at J to 8 bases, leaving 6 bases not matched to a gene. The CDR3 extends over 12 amino acids. From germline, CDR1 is SQVTM and CDR2 ANQGSEA. The CDR3 nucleotides are TGCAGCGCTATGGGACAGGGCTACACCATATATTTT. This translates into CSAMGQGYTIYF.

This chain connects TRBV5-6 to TRBJ1-6; 9 bases agree with TRBD1. CDR1 is SGHDT and CDR2 is YYEEEE in the germline V gene. Trimming at V came to 4 bases and at J to 10 bases, leaving 12 bases not matched to a gene. There are 16 residues in the CDR3. CDR3 coding DNA: TGTGCCAGCAGCAAGAATCCGGGACAGGGAGGCTCACCCCTCCACTTT. Translation: CASSKNPGQGGSPLHF.

The rearrangement uses TRBV28 and TRBJ2-5; possible D gene TRBD1, 6 bases. The CDR3 length is 14 residues. V gave up 3 bases and J gave up 5 bases, with 13 bases separating them. Germline CDR1 MDHEN, CDR2 SYDVKM. In DNA form, the CDR3 reads TGTGCCAGCAGTTTGGGGGCCCGGCGGGAGACCCAGTACTTC. Protein: CASSLGARRETQYF.

The rearrangement links TRBV5-1 to TRBJ1-5, with a tentative D call TRBD1 (6 bases). CDR1 and CDR2 from the germline V gene are SGHRS and YFSETQ. This CDR3 has 14 residues. With 3 bases removed from V and 6 bases from J, the gap between germline ends came to 13 bases. The CDR3 region has the DNA TGCGCCAGCAGCTACGGGGGGGCGGGTCAGCCCCAGCATTTT. Amino acids: CASSYGGAGQPQHF.

The chain joins TRBV5-1 to TRBJ2-7; TRBD1 matches 7 bases. CDR3 size: 14 residues. The trim removed 0 bases at V and 7 bases at J, leaving 7 bases unmatched. Germline loops: CDR1 SGHRS, CDR2 YFSETQ. The CDR3 region is CASSLGWTGGEQYF. CDR3 coding DNA: TGCGCCAGCAGCTTGGGTTGGACAGGCGGGGAGCAGTACTTC.

The chain is built from TRBV7-2 and TRBJ1-5; a weak D match, TRBD1 (6 bases). The CDR3 extends over 16 amino acids. Per germline, CDR1 SGHTA and CDR2 FQGNSA. Trimming removed 3 bases from V and 2 bases from J, with 14 bases in between. The chain's CDR3 is CASSLVQGSGNQPQHF. For the CDR3, the DNA is TGTGCCAGCAGCTTGGTACAGGGCTCGGGCAATCAGCCCCAGCATTTT.